These 3 T cell receptor beta chains originate from one sample sequenced in a study of PD-L1 blockade in urothelial cancer. TCRdb keeps only in-frame clones here, not all; method: immunoSEQ multiplex PCR. The sample consists of 35,000 to 40,000 clones, roughly 90% of them appearing once. The material sequenced was PBMCs, taken around atezolizumab (anti-PD-L1) treatment. The receptors come from a man between 65 and 85 years old with urothelial cancer.

The rearrangement joins TRBV6-4 to TRBJ1-1; D gene ambiguous. Germline CDR1 MRHNA, CDR2 SNTAGT. Trimming stripped 4 bases from V and 0 bases from J, with 6 bases between. The CDR3 is 13 amino acids. The DNA of the CDR3 is TGTGCCAGCAGTGCAACAGTGAACACTGAAGCTTTCTTT. Its protein is CASSATVNTEAFF.

The chain is built from TRBV9 and TRBJ2-5; 9 nucleotides match TRBD2. Germline lookup yields CDR1 SGDLS and CDR2 YYNGEE. The CDR3 runs 16 residues. V lost 0 bases, J lost 4 bases, and 7 bases stayed unmatched. As DNA, the CDR3 is TGTGCCAGCAGCGTAGGGGCGGGAGGGACGGGAGAGACCCAGTACTTC. Protein: CASSVGAGGTGETQYF.

The chain has TRBV19 and TRBJ2-3, with 8 bases fitting TRBD1. The CDR3 runs to 14 residues. The junction had 7 bases not matched to a gene; V was cut back by 8 bases and J by 3 bases. In germline, CDR1 is LNHDA, CDR2 SQIVND (reference sequence). CDR3 sequence reads: CASRETGETDTQYF. CDR3 bases: TGTGCCAGTCGGGAGACAGGGGAAACAGATACGCAGTATTTT. Together with reference TRBV19 and TRBJ2-3, the CDR3 gives the full variable domain: DGGITQSPKYLFRKEGQNVTLSCEQNLNHDAMYWYRQDPGQGLRLIYYSQIVNDFQKGDIAEGYSVSREKKESFPLTVTSAQKNPTAFYLCASRETGETDTQYFGPGTRLTVL.